This T cell receptor (beta chain) was identified during a study of a mutant IDH1 vaccine in newly diagnosed glioma (dated by TCRdb to the early 2020s). With regard to the full study: Vaccination was initiated 4-6 weeks after radiotherapy alone, or concurrently with temozolomide cycles in the chemotherapy-containing groups. Of the roughly 33 treated patients, roughly 60% were male and roughly 38% were female, and a mean age of 40.4 years was recorded. Prior to enrollment, patients had been given standard therapy consisting of radiotherapy alone, temozolomide alone, or radiochemotherapy with temozolomide, with the combination given to most patients. The week-35 safety follow-up was designated visit V12, and the week-47 end of study was designated visit V13. Peripheral blood was drawn at six visits: V03 (baseline), V05, V07, V10, V12 and V13. For exploratory analyses, longitudinal TCRB deep sequencing was carried out in more than 20 treated patients wherever samples were available.

Preparation of the library involved the immunoSEQ multiplex PCR assay. Rearranged TCR beta chain sequences were amplified with the hsTCRB Kit following the manufacturer's protocol. TCRB libraries were sequenced on an Illumina MiSeq. Per the source publication's procedure: The kit vendor's proprietary platform handled demultiplexing, trimming and gene mapping. In its TCRdb copy, this immuneACCESS table keeps in-frame sequences only and misses some clones. Where compared with another copy, unresolved V genes explain less than half of these, and the others have no known cause. From that table come the V and J calls and clone size; the DNA was used to work out D and trimming. The sample records about 58,000 clones, roughly 79% of which are singletons. The top ten clonotypes cover around 5% of the sample. Points the paper makes about the study in general: Selection of PBMC samples for TCRB deep sequencing was based on availability. Pseudoprogression seemed to be unrelated to changes in the top peripheral T cell clonotypes found by TCRB sequencing. Immune responses induced by the vaccine were seen in around 93% of patients across multiple MHC alleles. The authors noted that analyses of patient blood samples could not be reproduced because of sample limitations.

Read against the paper, the sample's time point label means: week 35, safety follow-up. Every vaccine dose consisted of 300 ug of a 20-mer mutant IDH1 peptide in Montanide, administered subcutaneously together with topical imiquimod. Eight vaccinations were administered to patients in weeks 1, 3, 5, 7, 11, 15, 19 and 23, corresponding to visits V03 through V10. All donors had newly diagnosed IDH1-mutant astrocytomas of WHO grade 3 or 4 that showed loss of nuclear ATRX. The samples were drawn from NOA16, a multicentre, single-arm, open-label phase I trial in Germany that tested a mutant IDH1 peptide vaccine in humans for the first time. The DNeasy Blood and Tissue Kit was used to extract genomic DNA from EDTA blood for TCRB sequencing. V is trimmed back by 5 bases and J by 0 bases, and the junction contains 7 bases that no gene match accounts for. From the cysteine through the phenylalanine, the CDR3 covers 16 amino acids. Of all the DNA, just the CDR3 is kept, 48 bases in frame from base 1. CDR1 and CDR2 (KGHSH, LQKENI) derive from the germline V gene.

Notes on this clone: Which antigen it targets is not known. No clone much larger than this one lies a single base away; base qualities are absent.

The receptor was derived from a man aged 35 to 55 with glioma. The sequence is built from TRBV18 and TRBJ1-2; TRBD1 fits 9 bases in the junction. Sequenced material: PBMCs, taken from a glioma patient whose treatment included an IDH1 peptide vaccine. The sequenced DNA: TGTGCCAGCTCAGGCGGACAGGGGACCTCTAACTATGGCTACACCTTC. Its protein is CASSGGQGTSNYGYTF. When the CDR3 is completed using the reference TRBV18 and TRBJ1-2 genes on either side, the full variable domain is NAGVMQNPRHLVRRRGQEARLRCSPMKGHSHVYWYRQLPEEGLKFMVYLQKENIIDESGMPKERFSAEFPKEGPSILRIQQVVRGDSAAYFCASSGGQGTSNYGYTFGSGTRLTVV.